This T cell receptor (beta chain) was captured by sequencing in a study of cytomegalovirus exposure and HLA in healthy donors. General study findings and limits: About 90% or about 30% of the time was how often most TCR beta V segments were productive, according to an earlier analysis.

Healthy bone marrow donors made up the cohort. This clone appeared once. What it recognizes is unknown. PCR was performed using 60 Vbeta and 13 Jbeta primers. Data came from immunoSEQ multiplex PCR; TCRdb stores just in-frame clones and leaves some out. Among some 180,000 clones listed, about 86% were seen once. The TCR comes from a man aged 35-49 years in good health and CMV-seropositive. Sequences were obtained from PBMCs.

The DNA of the CDR3 is TGTGCCAGTAGTATAGCGGGTGGTGGCTACACCTTC. Protein sequence: CASSIAGGGYTF. V usage is TRBV19 and J usage is TRBJ1-2; D remains unclear. CDR3 length: 12 residues. V was pared by 1 base and J by 7 bases, with 7 bases between. Germline assignment: CDR1 LNHDA and CDR2 SQIVND (reference sequence).